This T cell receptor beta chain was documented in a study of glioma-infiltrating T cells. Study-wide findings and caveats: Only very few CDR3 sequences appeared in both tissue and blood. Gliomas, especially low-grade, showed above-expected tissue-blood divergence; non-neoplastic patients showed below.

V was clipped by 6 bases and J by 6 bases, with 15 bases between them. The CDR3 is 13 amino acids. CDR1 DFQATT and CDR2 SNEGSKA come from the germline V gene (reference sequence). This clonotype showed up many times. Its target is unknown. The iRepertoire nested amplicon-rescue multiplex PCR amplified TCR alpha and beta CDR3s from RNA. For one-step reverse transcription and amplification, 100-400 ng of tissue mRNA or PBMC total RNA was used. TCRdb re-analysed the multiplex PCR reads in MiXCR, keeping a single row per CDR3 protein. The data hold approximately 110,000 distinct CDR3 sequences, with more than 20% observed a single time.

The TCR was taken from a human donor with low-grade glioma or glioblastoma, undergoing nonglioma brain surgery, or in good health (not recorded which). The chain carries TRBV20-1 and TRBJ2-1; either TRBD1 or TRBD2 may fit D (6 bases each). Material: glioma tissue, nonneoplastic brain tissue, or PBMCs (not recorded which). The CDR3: CSATSGASNEQFF. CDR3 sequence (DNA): TGCAGTGCCACATCGGGGGCTTCCAATGAGCAGTTCTTC.